This entry features one T cell receptor beta chain sequence. This CDR3 is built from 16 residues. The V segment lost 3 bases and the J segment 15 bases; nucleotides outside the gene matches: 16. Germline V gene data show CDR1 as SGHTS and CDR2 as YDEGEE. This record belongs to a study of blood T cell repertoires in COVID-19. In the study overall: Donors in the United States, Italy and Spain gave samples during acute or convalescent COVID-19. PBMCs, B-cell-depleted T cells, or T cells were the source of the cDNA or gDNA that made up the material.

Measured with immunoSEQ multiplex PCR; TCRdb has only the in-frame clones, and not every one. The sample includes hundreds of thousands of clones, about 90% of them seen just once. Sequenced input: peripheral blood. This chain joins TRBV5-8 and TRBJ2-1; 12 nucleotides align to TRBD2. The origin of this receptor is a woman between 18 and 29 years old who had recovered from COVID-19. The CDR3 protein is CASSSPWGLAGPPGFF. The CDR3 DNA follows: TGTGCCAGCAGCTCCCCCTGGGGACTAGCGGGTCCTCCGGGGTTCTTC.